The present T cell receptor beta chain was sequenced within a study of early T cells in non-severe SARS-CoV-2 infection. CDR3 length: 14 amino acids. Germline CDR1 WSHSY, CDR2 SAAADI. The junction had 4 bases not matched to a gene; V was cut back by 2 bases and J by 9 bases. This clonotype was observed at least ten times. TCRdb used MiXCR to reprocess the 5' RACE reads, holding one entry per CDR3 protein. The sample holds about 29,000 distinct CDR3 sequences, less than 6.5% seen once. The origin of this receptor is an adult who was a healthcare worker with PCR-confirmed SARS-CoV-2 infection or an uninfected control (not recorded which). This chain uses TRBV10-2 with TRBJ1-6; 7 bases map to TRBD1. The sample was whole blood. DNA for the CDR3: TGCGCCAGCAGTGAGGAGGGGGCCTTTTCACCCCTCCACTTT. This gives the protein CASSEEGAFSPLHF.